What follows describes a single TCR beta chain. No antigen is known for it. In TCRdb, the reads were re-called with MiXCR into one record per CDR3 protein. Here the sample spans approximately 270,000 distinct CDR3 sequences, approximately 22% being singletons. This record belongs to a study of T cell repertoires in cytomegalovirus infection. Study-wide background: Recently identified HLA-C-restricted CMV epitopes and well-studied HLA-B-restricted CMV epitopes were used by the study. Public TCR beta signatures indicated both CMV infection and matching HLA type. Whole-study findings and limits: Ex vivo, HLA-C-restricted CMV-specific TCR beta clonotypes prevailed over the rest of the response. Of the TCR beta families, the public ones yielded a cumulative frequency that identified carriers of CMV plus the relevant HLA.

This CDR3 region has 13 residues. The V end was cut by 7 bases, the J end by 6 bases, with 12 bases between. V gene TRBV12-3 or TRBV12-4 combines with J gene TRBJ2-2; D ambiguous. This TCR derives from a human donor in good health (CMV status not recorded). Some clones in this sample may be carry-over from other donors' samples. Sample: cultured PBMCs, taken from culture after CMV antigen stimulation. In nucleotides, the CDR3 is TGTGCCAGCATGAACGGCCTCGCCGGGGAGCTGTTTTTT. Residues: CASMNGLAGELFF.